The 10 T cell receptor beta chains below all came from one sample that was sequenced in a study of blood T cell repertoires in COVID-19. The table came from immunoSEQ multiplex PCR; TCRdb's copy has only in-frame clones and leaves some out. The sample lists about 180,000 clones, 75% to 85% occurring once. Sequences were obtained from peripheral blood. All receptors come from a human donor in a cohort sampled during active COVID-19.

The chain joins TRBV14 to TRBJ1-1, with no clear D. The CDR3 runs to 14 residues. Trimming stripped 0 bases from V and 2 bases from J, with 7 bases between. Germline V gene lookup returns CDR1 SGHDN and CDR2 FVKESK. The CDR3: CASSQDVINTEAFF. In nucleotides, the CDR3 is TGTGCCAGCAGCCAAGATGTTATAAACACTGAAGCTTTCTTT.

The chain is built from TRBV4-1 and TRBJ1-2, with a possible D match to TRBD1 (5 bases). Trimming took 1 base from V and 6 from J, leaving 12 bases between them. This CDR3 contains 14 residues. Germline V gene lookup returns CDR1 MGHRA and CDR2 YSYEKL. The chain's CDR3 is CASSQVGQGNGYTF. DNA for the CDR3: TGCGCCAGCAGCCAAGTCGGGCAGGGTAATGGCTACACCTTC.

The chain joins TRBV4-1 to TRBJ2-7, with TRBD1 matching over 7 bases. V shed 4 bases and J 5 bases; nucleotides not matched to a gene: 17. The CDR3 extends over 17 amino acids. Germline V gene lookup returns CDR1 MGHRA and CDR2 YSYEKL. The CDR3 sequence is CASSLLFQGEKSHEQYF. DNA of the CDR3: TGCGCCAGCAGCCTCCTCTTCCAGGGGGAGAAATCCCACGAGCAGTACTTC.

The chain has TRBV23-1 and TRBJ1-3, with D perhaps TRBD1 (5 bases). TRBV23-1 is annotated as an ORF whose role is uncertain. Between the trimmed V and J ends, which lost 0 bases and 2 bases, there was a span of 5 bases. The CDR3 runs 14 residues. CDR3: CASSQSRAGNTIYF. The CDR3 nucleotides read TGCGCCAGCAGTCAATCCAGGGCTGGAAACACCATATATTTT.

The CDR3 spells CAIKADSNYGYTF. CDR3 coding DNA: TGTGCCATCAAGGCGGACAGCAACTATGGCTACACCTTC. This sequence joins TRBV10-3 and TRBJ1-2; D possibly corresponds to TRBD1 (6 bases). CDR1 ENHRY and CDR2 SYGVKD come from the germline V gene. The CDR3 length is 13 residues. The V gene lost 7 bases and the J gene lost 2 bases, with 11 bases spanning the gap.

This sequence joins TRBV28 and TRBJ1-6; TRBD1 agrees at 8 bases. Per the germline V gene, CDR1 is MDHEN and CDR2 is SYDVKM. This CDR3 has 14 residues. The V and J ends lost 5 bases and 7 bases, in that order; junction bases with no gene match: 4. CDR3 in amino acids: CASSGQGRNSPLHF. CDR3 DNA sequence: TGTGCCAGCAGTGGACAGGGTAGGAATTCACCCCTCCACTTT. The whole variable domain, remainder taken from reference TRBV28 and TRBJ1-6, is DVKVTQSSRYLVKRTGEKVFLECVQDMDHENMFWYRQDPGLGLRLIYFSYDVKMKEKGDIPEGYSVSREKKERFSLILESASTNQTSMYLCASSGQGRNSPLHFGNGTRLTVT.

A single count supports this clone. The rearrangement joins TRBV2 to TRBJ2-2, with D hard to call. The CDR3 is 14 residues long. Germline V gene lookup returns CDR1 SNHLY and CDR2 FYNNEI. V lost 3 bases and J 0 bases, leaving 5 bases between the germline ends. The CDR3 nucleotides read TGTGCCAGCAGTGACAGAACGAACACCGGGGAGCTGTTTTTT. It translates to CASSDRTNTGELFF. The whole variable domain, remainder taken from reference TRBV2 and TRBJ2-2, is EPEVTQTPSHQVTQMGQEVILRCVPISNHLYFYWYRQILGQKVEFLVSFYNNEISEKSEIFDDQFSVERPDGSNFTLKIRSTKLEDSAMYFCASSDRTNTGELFFGEGSRLTVL.

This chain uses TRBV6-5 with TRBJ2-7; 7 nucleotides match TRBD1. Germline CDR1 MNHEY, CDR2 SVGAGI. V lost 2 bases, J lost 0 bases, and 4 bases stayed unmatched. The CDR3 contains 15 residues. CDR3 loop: CASSYRQGSSYEQYF. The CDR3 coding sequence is TGTGCCAGCAGTTACCGACAGGGTAGCTCCTACGAGCAGTACTTC.

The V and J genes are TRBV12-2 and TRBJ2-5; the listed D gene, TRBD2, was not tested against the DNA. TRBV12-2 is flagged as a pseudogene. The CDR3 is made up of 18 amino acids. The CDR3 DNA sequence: TGTGCAAGTCGCATCCCCGGTGGACTAGCGGGGGGGCAGGAGACCCAGTACTTC. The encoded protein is CASRIPGGLAGGQETQYF.

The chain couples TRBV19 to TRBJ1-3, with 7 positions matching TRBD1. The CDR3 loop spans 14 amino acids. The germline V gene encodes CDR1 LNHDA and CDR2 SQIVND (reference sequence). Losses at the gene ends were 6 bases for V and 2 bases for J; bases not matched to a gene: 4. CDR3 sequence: CASSPGTAGNTIYF. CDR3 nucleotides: TGTGCCAGTAGCCCCGGGACAGCTGGAAACACCATATATTTT.